This T cell receptor (beta chain) was found in a study of shared clonotypes between healthy human individuals. Positive CCR7 selection of CD45RO-negative cells yielded the naive CD8 cells, and terminally differentiated effector memory CD45RA+ cells were excluded. Nashville, Tennessee was home to all donors, who were Caucasian adults. V lost 7 bases and J lost 4, with 17 bases in between. Germline values: CDR1 SNHLY, CDR2 FYNNEI. There are 15 residues in the CDR3. The study ran the assay at deep level. The data were produced by immunoSEQ multiplex PCR, yet TCRdb's version contains in-frame clones alone and is incomplete. The repertoire holds 2 million to 2.5 million clones, about 93% seen once, with approximately 1.7% in the top ten. Notes on the study in general: Clonotypes which were not shared had lower generation probabilities than clonotypes that all four donors shared. Estimated richness values were generally larger in naive subsets than in memory subsets.

Comment on this clone: Its specificity is not known.

The sequence derives from a man aged 18 to 30 in good health. Some clones in this sample may be carry-over from other donors' samples. The chain uses TRBV2 and TRBJ2-1, with a weak D call TRBD2 (5 bases). The sample consisted of naive CD8+ T cells from PBMCs. The CDR3 nucleotides read TGTGCCAGCACGGACTTTCCCTCATCGTACAATGAGCAGTTCTTC. This codes for CASTDFPSSYNEQFF.